This TCR beta chain was observed in a study of T cell responses to AZD1222 COVID-19 vaccine. Study-wide background: Analyses pooled second doses at about 4 or about 12 weeks. Study-wide findings and caveats: Donors were largely white British and mainly female; clonal diversity was possibly underestimated.

This CDR3 region has 13 residues. V was pared by 10 bases and J by 5 bases, with 7 bases of the junction left unmatched. Germline CDR1 reads KGHDR; CDR2 reads SFDVKD. Libraries were prepared by immunoSEQ multiplex PCR; TCRdb keeps only in-frame clonotypes and omits some of them. The table includes approximately 120,000 clones, 90% to 95% detected once. Worth noting for this clone: Antigen specificity is unknown.

The TCR comes from an adult in good health. J is TRBJ1-1 and V is TRBV24-1, with 9 bases that match TRBD1. Material: peripheral blood, obtained on day 0 of AZD1222 vaccination. CDR3 in amino acids: CATGTGSGTEAFF. The CDR3, as DNA: TGTGCCACGGGGACAGGGTCGGGGACTGAAGCTTTCTTT.